Presented here are 21 T cell receptor beta chains from one specimen sequenced in a study of blood T cell repertoires in COVID-19. Only in-frame clones appear in the TCRdb table, and some are missing; sequencing was by immunoSEQ multiplex PCR. The sample holds around 130,000 clones, around three quarters seen once. The sequenced material came from peripheral blood. Receptors were obtained from a human donor in a cohort sampled during active COVID-19.

The CDR3 DNA reads as TGCGCCAGCAGCCCCCTCAGCGGGGGGGCGAAGACCCAGTACTTC. Translating gives CASSPLSGGAKTQYF. The chain employs TRBV5-1 and TRBJ2-5, with 10 nucleotides matching TRBD2. The CDR3 has 15 residues. Germline lookup yields CDR1 SGHRS and CDR2 YFSETQ. Trimming cost V 4 bases and J 6 bases; bases outside gene matches: 9.

CDR3 region: CASSLGTALGFQYF. CDR3 nucleotide sequence: TGTGCCAGCAGTTTAGGGACAGCTCTAGGATTTCAGTACTTC. The chain has TRBV28 and TRBJ2-7; 7 nucleotides line up with TRBD1. This CDR3 has 14 residues. Germline CDR1 and CDR2: MDHEN and SYDVKM. Losses at the gene ends were 2 bases for V and 10 bases for J; bases not matched to a gene: 11.

V usage is TRBV29-1 and J usage is TRBJ1-2; D remains unclear. Germline V gives CDR1 SQVTM, CDR2 ANQGSEA. CDR3 length equals 11 residues. V was cut by 3 bases and J by 8 bases, with 10 bases left in between. The DNA for the CDR3 is TGCAGCGTTGAGCAGTCTAGGGGCTACACCTTC. Its protein is CSVEQSRGYTF.

This clone was seen a single time. The chain couples TRBV5-4 to TRBJ1-1, with 7 bases identical to TRBD1. Germline trimming cut 5 bases from V and 0 bases from J; bases unmatched to any gene: 7. The V gene's germline CDR1 is SGHNT and CDR2 YYREEE (reference sequence). CDR3 length equals 15 residues. The CDR3 loop is CASRFSQGLNTEAFF. The DNA for the CDR3 is TGTGCCAGCAGATTTTCACAGGGGCTGAACACTGAAGCTTTCTTT.

The CDR3 spells CASGAGALESYNEQFF. CDR3 nucleotides: TGTGCCAGCGGAGCGGGGGCCCTCGAGTCCTACAATGAGCAGTTCTTC. The V gene is TRBV5-6, the J gene TRBJ2-1, with 8 bases lining up with TRBD2. The CDR3 length is 16 residues. Germline V gene data show CDR1 as SGHDT and CDR2 as YYEEEE. V gave up 7 bases and J gave up 1 base; unmatched junction bases: 10. Drawing the rest from reference TRBV5-6 and TRBJ2-1, the complete variable domain is DAGVTQSPTHLIKTRGQQVTLRCSPKSGHDTVSWYQQALGQGPQFIFQYYEEEERQRGNFPDRFSGHQFPNYSSELNVNALLLGDSALYLCASGAGALESYNEQFFGPGTRLTVL.

The chain couples TRBV27 to TRBJ1-2, with 7 bases lining up with TRBD1. The CDR3 is 17 residues long. In germline, CDR1 is MNHEY, CDR2 SMNVEV (reference sequence). The junction had 11 bases not matched to a gene; V was cut back by 3 bases and J by 1 base. CDR3 coding DNA: TGTGCCAGCAGTTTCGTGGGACAGACCCGCCTTAACTATGGCTACACCTTC. This translates into CASSFVGQTRLNYGYTF.

This rearrangement joins TRBV3-1 (or the pseudogene TRBV3-2) to TRBJ2-1, with TRBD2 matching over 8 bases. V was clipped by 8 bases and J by 0 bases; unmatched bases: 9. The V gene's germline CDR1 is LGHDT and CDR2 YNNKEL (reference sequence). This CDR3 region has 16 residues. Written as DNA, the CDR3 is TGTGCCAGCTCCCCTCCTAGCGGGTCCTCCTACAATGAGCAGTTCTTC. This translates into CASSPPSGSSYNEQFF.

J is TRBJ2-7 and V is TRBV3-1 (or the pseudogene TRBV3-2); D ambiguous. The CDR3 sequence is 13 residues long. Trimming stripped 0 bases from V and 3 bases from J, with 6 bases between. Looked up from germline, CDR1 is LGHDT and CDR2 is YNNKEL (reference sequence). CDR3 nucleotides: TGTGCCAGCAGCCAAGAATCCGTCTACGAGCAGTACTTC. This codes for CASSQESVYEQYF.

This clone was found a few times. The chain is built from TRBV10-1 and TRBJ2-7; the match to TRBD1 covers 9 bases. Germline-derived CDR1 and CDR2 are WNHNN and SYGVQD (reference sequence). The CDR3 sequence is 13 residues long. After removal of 8 bases from V and 5 bases from J, the junction contained 7 bases not matched to a gene. This chain's CDR3 is CASARDRDNEQYF. CDR3 DNA sequence: TGCGCCAGCGCACGGGACAGGGACAACGAGCAGTACTTC.

This sequence joins TRBV5-1 and TRBJ1-2; the D is unclear. The germline V gene has CDR1 SGHRS and CDR2 YFSETQ. Trimming took off 4 bases at V and 6 bases at J, with 22 bases between the two ends. This CDR3 has 16 residues. CDR3 DNA sequence: TGCGCCAGCAGCAGGGAGGGCGAGGGTACGCTAAATGGCTACACCTTC. Its protein product is CASSREGEGTLNGYTF.

The genes are TRBV6-5 and TRBJ2-1; a possible D gene is TRBD2 (6 bases). Germline V lookup: CDR1 MNHEY, CDR2 SVGAGI. The CDR3 has 15 amino acids. Between the trimmed V and J ends, which lost 2 bases and 4 bases, there was a span of 12 bases. In nucleotides, the CDR3 is TGTGCCAGCAGTTACGCGGCGGGGTTATACAATGAGCAGTTCTTC. Translated: CASSYAAGLYNEQFF.

V and J are TRBV5-5 and TRBJ2-4; D may be TRBD1 (5 bases). CDR1 SGHKS and CDR2 YYEKEE come from the germline V gene (reference sequence). The CDR3 runs 16 residues. The germline V and J ends were trimmed by 0 bases and 2 bases, with 12 bases remaining between them. The CDR3 bases are TGTGCCAGCAGCTTGGAAGGGGATAAGTCCAAAAACATTCAGTACTTC. It yields the protein CASSLEGDKSKNIQYF.

The CDR3 DNA follows: TGTGCCAGCAGCCGCCTGGACAGGGACACTGAAGCTTTCTTT. Protein product: CASSRLDRDTEAFF. The chain uses TRBV3-1 (or the pseudogene TRBV3-2) and TRBJ1-1; 8 positions agree with TRBD1. CDR3 length equals 14 residues. The germline gives CDR1 LGHDT, CDR2 YNNKEL (reference sequence). V was pared by 4 bases and J by 3 bases, with 4 bases of the junction left unmatched.

The CDR3 sequence is CASQLNMQGPYEQYF. DNA of the CDR3: TGTGCCAGCCAACTAAACATGCAGGGTCCCTACGAGCAGTACTTC. V is TRBV6-6 and J is TRBJ2-7; possible D gene TRBD1, 5 bases. The CDR3 is made up of 15 amino acids. Germline V gives CDR1 MNHNY, CDR2 SVGAGI (reference sequence). V lost 8 bases and J 2 bases, leaving 19 bases between the germline ends.

This chain connects TRBV19 to TRBJ2-2; TRBD1 agrees at 9 bases. The V gene end was trimmed by 5 bases and the J gene end by 4 bases; junction bases not matched to a gene: 8. Germline values: CDR1 LNHDA, CDR2 SQIVND (reference sequence). The CDR3 sequence is 16 residues long. The CDR3 sequence is CASSEPGQGVTGELFF. CDR3 in DNA: TGTGCCAGTAGTGAACCGGGACAGGGCGTCACCGGGGAGCTGTTTTTT.

In regard to this clone: It is unclear where the CDR3 begins or ends on the DNA, so no DNA is shown, and the CDR3 is as TCRdb lists it. The chain recombines TRBV5-6 with TRBJ2-7; the D segment call TRBD1 is taken from the table without a DNA check. The germline gives CDR1 SGHDT, CDR2 YYEEEE. Counting both end residues, the CDR3 totals 13 amino acids. CDR3 amino acids: CASSLWGTGSQYF.

The genes are TRBV5-1 and TRBJ2-6; 9 bases are shared with TRBD2. Germline assignment: CDR1 SGHRS and CDR2 YFSETQ. V shed 0 bases and J 2 bases; nucleotides not matched to a gene: 6. This CDR3 comprises 18 residues. This CDR3 reads CASSLDGGGAAGANVLTF. The CDR3 nucleotides read TGCGCCAGCAGCTTGGACGGCGGGGGGGCGGCTGGGGCCAACGTCCTGACTTTC.

The chain joins TRBV14 to TRBJ2-5, with TRBD1 as a possible D gene (5 bases). Trimming took 4 bases from V and 5 from J, leaving 8 bases between them. The CDR3 length is 12 residues. From germline, CDR1 is SGHDN and CDR2 FVKESK. In DNA, the CDR3 is TGTGCCAGCAGCCCCCACAGGGAGACCCAGTACTTC. Encoded protein: CASSPHRETQYF.

This clone was detected only a few times. The gene calls are TRBV4-1 and TRBJ1-5; 10 bases are a match to TRBD1. Trimming at V came to 4 bases and at J to 5 bases, leaving 8 bases not matched to a gene. The germline CDR1 and CDR2 sequences are MGHRA and YSYEKL. The CDR3 extends over 16 amino acids. CDR3 amino acids: CASSRVGQGRHQPQHF. The DNA for the CDR3 is TGCGCCAGCAGCCGGGTGGGACAGGGGAGGCATCAGCCCCAGCATTTT.

The CDR3 here is CASSLEVGGDGYTF. The CDR3 DNA sequence: TGCGCCAGCAGCTTGGAGGTAGGAGGGGATGGCTACACCTTC. The V call is TRBV5-1, the J call TRBJ1-2; possibly TRBD1 for D (5 bases). The CDR3 has 14 residues. The germline V gene has CDR1 SGHRS and CDR2 YFSETQ. V lost 0 bases and J lost 6, with 12 bases in between.

V and J are TRBV15 and TRBJ2-3; possible D gene TRBD2, 6 bases. The CDR3 runs 13 residues. Trimming removed 9 bases from V and 7 bases from J, with 17 bases in between. CDR1 and CDR2 from the germline V gene are LNHNV and YYDKDF (reference sequence). CDR3 protein: CATGVPGENTQYF. The CDR3 DNA reads TGTGCCACAGGGGTCCCGGGGGAGAATACGCAGTATTTT.